Below are 20 T cell receptor beta chains sequenced from a single sample in a study of radiation and T cells in renal cell carcinoma. Time point meaning: baseline pretreatment blood. Stated treatment: 15 Gy SBRT to primary tumor, nephrectomy 4 weeks later. Only in-frame clones appear in the TCRdb table, and some are missing; sequencing was by immunoSEQ multiplex PCR. Among about 61,000 clones listed, roughly 79% were seen once. Sequenced here: blood, sampled from a patient whose treatment included radiotherapy and nephrectomy. These receptors were collected from a man aged 55 to 70 with renal cell carcinoma.

J is TRBJ2-1 and V is TRBV5-6, with TRBD2 as a possible D gene (5 bases). V lost 2 bases and J lost 3, with 6 bases in between. In germline, CDR1 is SGHDT, CDR2 YYEEEE. The CDR3 contains 13 residues. The CDR3 nucleotides read TGTGCCAGCAGCTTCGGGGTCTACAATGAGCAGTTCTTC. It yields the protein CASSFGVYNEQFF. Looking up the rest from reference TRBV5-6 and TRBJ2-1 gives the full variable domain: DAGVTQSPTHLIKTRGQQVTLRCSPKSGHDTVSWYQQALGQGPQFIFQYYEEEERQRGNFPDRFSGHQFPNYSSELNVNALLLGDSALYLCASSFGVYNEQFFGPGTRLTVL.

The J gene is TRBJ2-5, the V gene TRBV5-4; 7 nucleotides agree with TRBD1. The germline V gene has CDR1 SGHNT and CDR2 YYREEE (reference sequence). The junction had 2 bases not matched to a gene; V was cut back by 3 bases and J by 0 bases. The CDR3 runs 14 residues. CDR3 in DNA: TGTGCCAGCAGCTCCGGACAGGACCAAGAGACCCAGTACTTC. Encoded protein: CASSSGQDQETQYF.

This clone has a single count. J is TRBJ2-5 and V is TRBV11-2, with D possibly being TRBD1 (5 bases). V shed 0 bases and J shed 4 bases, with 9 bases lying between them. The CDR3 is 14 amino acids. Germline CDR1 reads SGHAT; CDR2 reads FQNNGV. The CDR3 coding sequence is TGTGCCAGCAGCTTAGACTTTGGGGCAGAGACCCAGTACTTC. Amino acid sequence: CASSLDFGAETQYF.

This CDR3 reads CATTAVSGNTIYF. CDR3 bases: TGTGCCACTACGGCAGTCTCTGGAAACACCATATATTTT. This chain links TRBV6-1 with TRBJ1-3, with D unresolved. CDR3 size: 13 residues. V was trimmed by 10 bases and J by 0 bases, leaving 10 bases between them. Germline V gene lookup returns CDR1 MNHNS and CDR2 SASEGT.

This sequence joins TRBV18 and TRBJ2-7, with D hard to call. Trimming took 6 bases from V and 3 from J, leaving 15 bases between them. Germline CDR1 is KGHSH and CDR2 is LQKENI. CDR3 length: 14 amino acids. The CDR3 region has the DNA TGTGCCAGCTCGCAAGAACCCACCCTCTACGAGCAGTACTTC. It codes for CASSQEPTLYEQYF.

The genes are TRBV19 and TRBJ2-1; TRBD1 might be the D (6 bases). V was pared by 7 bases and J by 8 bases, with 12 bases between. The CDR3 consists of 12 residues. Germline loops: CDR1 LNHDA, CDR2 SQIVND (reference sequence). The CDR3 region has the DNA TGTGCCAGTACCAAGGGGGTGCATGAGCAGTTCTTC. It is translated as CASTKGVHEQFF.

This sequence joins TRBV11-2 and TRBJ2-7, with 9 positions matching TRBD2. J gave up 0 bases and V 4 bases, and 7 bases lay outside the gene matches. Germline loops: CDR1 SGHAT, CDR2 FQNNGV. CDR3 length equals 16 residues. This chain's CDR3 is CASSSIAGESSYEQYF. In DNA, the CDR3 is TGTGCCAGCAGCTCCATAGCGGGGGAGAGCTCCTACGAGCAGTACTTC.

This chain links TRBV20-1 with TRBJ1-2; D not certain. Germline V gene lookup returns CDR1 DFQATT and CDR2 SNEGSKA (reference sequence). Trimming took off 4 bases at V and 1 base at J, with 4 bases between the two ends. The CDR3 has 11 amino acids. CDR3 nucleotide sequence: TGCAGTGCTACGGTTAACTATGGCTACACCTTC. Translating gives CSATVNYGYTF.

CDR3 bases: TGCAGTGCTGGGGTGGGCTACACCTTC. It encodes CSAGVGYTF. This chain uses TRBV20-1 with TRBJ1-2, with D unresolved. Germline V gene data show CDR1 as DFQATT and CDR2 as SNEGSKA (reference sequence). There are 9 residues in the CDR3. V was clipped by 5 bases and J by 8 bases, with 6 bases between them.

V is TRBV18 and J is TRBJ2-1, with a tentative D call TRBD2 (5 bases). Trimming removed 6 bases from V and 5 bases from J, with 14 bases in between. CDR1 and CDR2 from the germline V gene are KGHSH and LQKENI. This CDR3 spans 14 amino acids. This CDR3 reads CASSHILANNEQFF. CDR3 DNA sequence: TGTGCCAGCTCGCACATCCTAGCTAACAATGAGCAGTTCTTC.

The rearrangement joins TRBV5-1 to TRBJ1-1; no reliable D call. Between the trimmed V and J ends, which lost 0 bases and 0 bases, there was a span of 9 bases. The CDR3 totals 15 residues. Germline CDR1 and CDR2: SGHRS and YFSETQ. As DNA, the CDR3 is TGCGCCAGCAGCTTGGATCTCGGCTTGAACACTGAAGCTTTCTTT. Translation: CASSLDLGLNTEAFF.

The chain joins TRBV9 to TRBJ1-4, with D tentatively TRBD1 (5 bases). With 4 bases removed from V and 14 bases from J, the gap between germline ends came to 18 bases. The CDR3 loop spans 13 amino acids. The germline V gene encodes CDR1 SGDLS and CDR2 YYNGEE. The CDR3 is CASSPGTLGHLFF. The CDR3 bases are TGTGCCAGCAGCCCAGGTACCCTCGGACATCTGTTTTTT. Filled out from reference TRBV9 and TRBJ1-4, the complete variable domain reads DSGVTQTPKHLITATGQRVTLRCSPRSGDLSVYWYQQSLDQGLQFLIQYYNGEERAKGNILERFSAQQFPDLHSELNLSSLELGDSALYFCASSPGTLGHLFFGSGTQLSVL.

V usage is TRBV11-3 and J usage is TRBJ2-5; possibly TRBD2 for D (5 bases). CDR1 and CDR2 from the germline V gene are SGHNT and YENEEA. Trimming removed 8 bases at V and 2 bases at J, with 15 bases between. The length of the CDR3 is 14 residues. The CDR3 loop reads CASSRSGAQETQYF. The CDR3 nucleotides are TGTGCCAGCTCGAGGAGCGGAGCACAAGAGACCCAGTACTTC.

The rearrangement uses TRBV29-1 and TRBJ2-5, with 7 bases matching TRBD1. CDR1 and CDR2 (germline): SQVTM, ANQGSEA. With 6 bases clipped from V and 5 bases from J, the junction kept 12 bases outside the gene matches. This CDR3 comprises 14 residues. CDR3 loop: CSVTGARPLETQYF. The CDR3 bases are TGCAGCGTAACAGGGGCACGGCCCCTGGAGACCCAGTACTTC.

The rearrangement joins TRBV5-6 to TRBJ2-5; TRBD1 might be the D (6 bases). From germline, CDR1 is SGHDT and CDR2 YYEEEE. The CDR3 contains 14 residues. The V end lost 3 bases, the J end lost 5 bases, and 14 bases lay between the germline ends. CDR3 nucleotides: TGTGCCAGCAGCTCAACAGGGTTGGGGGAGACCCAGTACTTC. It translates to CASSSTGLGETQYF.

The chain combines TRBV5-7 with TRBJ2-7, with D perhaps matching TRBD1 (6 bases). TRBV5-7 is sorted into the ORF group, with uncertain function. This CDR3 contains 14 residues. V shed 5 bases and J shed 5 bases, with 17 bases lying between them. This CDR3 reads CASRVRTDPHEQYF. The CDR3 DNA reads TGTGCCAGCAGAGTTAGGACAGACCCCCACGAGCAGTACTTC.

This clone was counted only a few times. The rearrangement links TRBV7-9 to TRBJ1-2; D ambiguous. V was pared by 7 bases and J by 0 bases, with 12 bases between. CDR1 is SEHNR, CDR2 FQNEAQ, per germline (reference sequence). The CDR3 length is 14 residues. The CDR3 DNA is TGTGCCAGCACCGTCGGGGAGGCTAACTATGGCTACACCTTC. Translation: CASTVGEANYGYTF.

The rearrangement uses TRBV19 and TRBJ1-4; 7 nucleotides match TRBD1. Germline V CDR1 and CDR2: LNHDA, SQIVND (reference sequence). The CDR3 runs 12 residues. V shed 10 bases and J 8 bases; nucleotides not matched to a gene: 7. The CDR3 loop reads CATRDSSEKLFF. The CDR3 nucleotides read TGTGCCACGCGGGACAGTTCAGAAAAACTGTTTTTT.

J is TRBJ2-2 and V is TRBV5-8, with D unclear. Trimming left V 2 bases short and J 4 bases short, with 15 bases between. The V gene's germline CDR1 is SGHTS and CDR2 YDEGEE. The CDR3 covers 16 residues. CDR3 DNA sequence: TGTGCCAGCAGCTTTACCCTTCGGGCCTCCACCGGGGAGCTGTTTTTT. Amino acid sequence: CASSFTLRASTGELFF.

This chain connects TRBV9 to TRBJ2-7, with 9 positions matching TRBD1. The CDR3 is 14 amino acids. With V trimmed by 4 bases and J by 4 bases, 6 bases remained unmatched. CDR1 is SGDLS, CDR2 YYNGEE, per germline. CDR3 in amino acids: CASSSRDREYEQYF. CDR3 DNA sequence: TGTGCCAGCAGCTCCAGGGACAGGGAGTACGAGCAGTACTTC.